The 6 T cell receptor beta chains below all came from one sample that was sequenced in a study of memory CD4+ T cells and cytomegalovirus serostatus (dated by TCRdb to about 2019). A FACSAria II was used to sort memory CD4+ T cells, defined as single viable CD3+CD4+CD8-CD45RO+ cells. Library preparation employed the immunoSEQ multiplex PCR assay. Drawn from immuneACCESS, this table holds only the in-frame rearrangements with V and J called that TCRdb kept. Clones are partly lost; checked studies trace under half to an unresolved V gene and leave the rest unexplained. Across this sample there are around 61,000 clones, with 82% seen only once. Together, the top ten hold around 0.43% of the sample. Sequencing was done on a sample of memory CD4+ T cells from blood. These receptors all come from an adult in good health and CMV-seronegative.

The chain couples TRBV7-2 to TRBJ1-5, with D perhaps matching TRBD1 (5 bases). Germline loops: CDR1 SGHTA, CDR2 FQGNSA. This CDR3 has 14 residues. The V gene lost 6 bases and the J gene lost 2 bases, with 11 bases spanning the gap. The CDR3 loop is CASRDQGRNQPQHF. In nucleotides, the CDR3 is TGTGCCAGCAGGGATCAGGGACGCAATCAGCCCCAGCATTTT.

The chain couples TRBV15 to TRBJ1-5, with D possibly TRBD1 on 5 matching bases. Per germline, CDR1 LNHNV and CDR2 YYDKDF (reference sequence). The V end lost 0 bases, the J end lost 2 bases, and 8 bases lay between the germline ends. This CDR3 spans 15 amino acids. CDR3 bases: TGTGCCACCAGCAGAGATGACAGAGGCAATCAGCCCCAGCATTTT. Amino acids: CATSRDDRGNQPQHF.

V is TRBV7-3 and J is TRBJ2-7, with D unclear. CDR1 and CDR2 (germline): SGHTA, FQGTGA. V shed 5 bases and J shed 2 bases, with 10 bases lying between them. The length of the CDR3 is 13 residues. CDR3 in DNA: TGTGCCAGCAGCCCAAGGGCCGCCTACGAGCAGTACTTC. Translating it yields CASSPRAAYEQYF. Full variable domain (remainder filled in from reference TRBV7-3 and TRBJ2-7): GAGVSQTPSNKVTEKGKYVELRCDPISGHTALYWYRQSLGQGPEFLIYFQGTGAADDSGLPNDRFFAVRPEGSVSTLKIQRTERGDSAVYLCASSPRAAYEQYFGPGTRLTVT.

A few counts support this clone. The chain has TRBV2 and TRBJ2-3, with D perhaps TRBD1 (7 bases). The CDR3 contains 13 residues. Germline V gene sequence: CDR1 SNHLY, CDR2 FYNNEI. V lost 6 bases to trimming and J lost 12 bases, with 19 bases between them. The CDR3 loop is CASSLESQGGQYF. For the CDR3, the DNA is TGTGCCAGCAGCCTCGAAAGCCAGGGGGGCCAGTATTTT.

The V and J genes are TRBV23-1 and TRBJ1-2, with D hard to call. TRBV23-1 is filed as an ORF, its function uncertain. Trimming pared 3 bases from V and 3 bases from J, leaving 11 bases between. The CDR3 has 14 amino acids. This CDR3 is CASSQRPGYYGYTF. The CDR3 DNA reads TGCGCCAGCAGTCAGCGCCCGGGCTACTATGGCTACACCTTC.

The J gene is TRBJ1-4, the V gene TRBV7-2; no firm D call. Germline CDR1 and CDR2: SGHTA and FQGNSA. Trimming shortened V by 1 base and J by 3 bases, and 3 bases separated the two germline ends. This CDR3 has 13 amino acids. This CDR3 reads CASSLGANEKLFF. The CDR3 DNA reads TGTGCCAGCAGCTTAGGTGCTAATGAAAAACTGTTTTTT.